The clone carrying this TCR beta chain was counted a single time. Generated by immunoSEQ multiplex PCR, the TCRdb table keeps only in-frame clones and is missing some. The top ten clones hold around 0.0094% of a sample with about 730,000 clones, 70% to 90% of them seen once. The V gene lost 5 bases and the J gene lost 1 base, with 32 bases spanning the gap. CDR1 and CDR2 (germline): SGHVT, SQSDAQ. The CDR3 is 21 amino acids. The sample is drawn from a study of shared T cell receptors in the human thymus. This sample was also put to use in a study of human thymus T cells. From that second work: Thymic samples were excised during corrective heart operations. Thymic repertoires of unrelated individuals were reported in related research to overlap highly.

The source of this sequence is a girl less than two years old with a congenital heart defect. This chain links TRBV7-4 with TRBJ1-1; D is possibly TRBD1 (5 bases). Sequenced sample: thymocytes. The CDR3 loop reads CASSATSGTQQPSATNTEAFF. DNA of the CDR3: TGTGCCAGCAGCGCAACTAGCGGGACCCAACAGCCGTCGGCAACGAACACTGAAGCTTTCTTT.